The source of this T cell receptor beta chain is a study of cytomegalovirus exposure and HLA in healthy donors. Notes on this clone: Its antigen is currently unknown.

Whole-study results and caveats: A later analysis linked a missense variant in DCLRE1C to the trimming of TCR beta V and J genes. When the data were analyzed later, several of the most significant clusters appeared to be linked to common viral pathogens.

V shed 3 bases, J shed 5 bases, and the junction held 3 bases outside the gene matches. The germline V gene has CDR1 SGDLS and CDR2 YYNGEE. This CDR3 spans 14 amino acids. PCR was performed using 60 Vbeta and 13 Jbeta primers. Here immunoSEQ multiplex PCR was the method, and the copy in TCRdb shows in-frame clones only, minus some. Among 110,000 to 150,000 clones listed, around four fifths were seen once. The sample comprised PBMCs. This clonotype was sampled from a male donor in good health and CMV-seropositive. V usage is TRBV9 and J usage is TRBJ2-2, with TRBD1 matching over 8 bases. The CDR3 nucleotides are TGTGCCAGCAGCGCGGACAGGGCGACCGGGGAGCTGTTTTTT. Its translation is CASSADRATGELFF.